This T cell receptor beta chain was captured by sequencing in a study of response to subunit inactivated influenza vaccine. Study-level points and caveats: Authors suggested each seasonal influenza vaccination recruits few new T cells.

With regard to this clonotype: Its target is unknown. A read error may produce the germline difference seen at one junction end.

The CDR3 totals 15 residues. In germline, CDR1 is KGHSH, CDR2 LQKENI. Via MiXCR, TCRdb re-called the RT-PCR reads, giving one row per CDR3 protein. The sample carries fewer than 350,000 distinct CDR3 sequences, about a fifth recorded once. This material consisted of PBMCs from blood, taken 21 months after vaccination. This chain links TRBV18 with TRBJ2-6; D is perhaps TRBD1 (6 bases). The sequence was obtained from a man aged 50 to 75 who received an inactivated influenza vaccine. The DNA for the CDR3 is TGTGCCAGCTCCACCAGGGGCTCTGGGGCCAACTTCCTGACTTTC. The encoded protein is CASSTRGSGANFLTF.